Listed below are T cell receptor beta chains from one sample, sequenced in a study of beta chain features in type 1 diabetes. TCRdb's table, derived via immunoSEQ multiplex PCR, lists solely in-frame clones and lacks some. The data contain 120,000 to 150,000 clones, 10% of them seen just once; the ten biggest clones take up approximately 1.3%. Sequenced: naive CD4+ T cells from blood. The receptor set was obtained from a man aged 18 to 29 in good health. Each CDR3 is given with its conserved first and last residue. D genes are given only for firm matches. The size field is filled for only some rows; it gives once, few, many or a size class.

j_call,clone_size,v_call,d_call,cdr3_aa,cdr3_nt
TRBJ2-1,few,TRBV11-2,NA,CASSRGGAYNEQFF,TGTGCCAGCAGCCGAGGGGGGGCCTACAATGAGCAGTTCTTC
TRBJ1-2,NA,TRBV7-2,NA,CASSLGQGGGYTF,TGTGCCAGCAGCTTGGGGCAGGGAGGTGGCTACACCTTC
TRBJ2-2,few,TRBV7-3,TRBD1,CASSLQGAVNGELFF,TGTGCCAGCAGCCTGCAGGGGGCGGTGAACGGGGAGCTGTTTTTT
TRBJ2-7,few,TRBV7-8,NA,CASSRPPESYEQYF,TGTGCCAGCAGCCGCCCCCCTGAGTCCTACGAGCAGTACTTC
TRBJ1-6,few,TRBV28,NA,CASSPPGDSPLHF,TGTGCCAGCAGCCCCCCGGGGGATTCACCCCTCCACTTT
TRBJ2-3,NA,TRBV11-1,TRBD2,CASSRRGGSDTQYF,TGTGCCAGCAGCCGGCGGGGGGGATCAGATACGCAGTATTTT
TRBJ2-1,many,TRBV14,TRBD2,CASSQTSGGYNEQFF,TGTGCCAGCAGCCAGACTAGCGGGGGGTACAATGAGCAGTTCTTC
TRBJ2-7,NA,TRBV6-4,TRBD1,CASSAKTGVSYEQYF,TGTGCCAGCAGTGCCAAGACAGGGGTCTCCTACGAGCAGTACTTC
TRBJ2-3,few,TRBV6-6,NA,CASSYSRADTQYF,TGTGCCAGCAGTTACTCGAGGGCGGATACGCAGTATTTT
TRBJ2-2,NA,TRBV19,NA,CASTMQRSGELFF,TGTGCCAGTACCATGCAGAGGTCCGGGGAGCTGTTTTTT
TRBJ1-2,NA,TRBV6-5,NA,CASSSPLGGYGYTF,TGTGCCAGCAGTTCCCCCCTGGGGGGATATGGCTACACCTTC
TRBJ1-6,few,TRBV27,NA,CASSLSPDLRNSPLHF,TGTGCCAGCAGTTTATCTCCAGATCTTCGTAATTCACCCCTCCACTTT
TRBJ2-1,few,TRBV7-2,TRBD2,CASNPGLVVDEQFF,TGTGCCAGCAACCCGGGACTAGTGGTGGATGAGCAGTTCTTC
TRBJ2-6,NA,TRBV11-2,TRBD1,CASSFRGLGANVLTF,TGTGCCAGCAGCTTTAGGGGGCTTGGGGCCAACGTCCTGACTTTC
TRBJ2-5,NA,TRBV19,NA,CASSPQKRETQYF,TGTGCCAGTAGTCCCCAAAAGCGGGAGACCCAGTACTTC
TRBJ1-2,NA,TRBV6-6,TRBD1,CASSNPGQVYGYTF,TGTGCCAGCAGTAACCCGGGACAGGTCTATGGCTACACCTTC
TRBJ2-2,NA,TRBV4-3,NA,CASSQEYRATGELFF,TGCGCCAGCAGCCAAGAATACAGGGCCACCGGGGAGCTGTTTTTT
TRBJ2-1,NA,TRBV7-9,TRBD1,CASSLVAQGEFF,TGTGCCAGCAGCTTAGTAGCGCAGGGGGAGTTCTTC
TRBJ2-2,few,TRBV28,TRBD2,CASSLTSGGAAGELFF,TGTGCCAGCAGTTTGACTAGCGGGGGGGCCGCCGGGGAGCTGTTTTTT
TRBJ1-6,few,TRBV11-3,NA,CASSLKSGALHF,TGTGCCAGCAGCCTCAAGTCCGGAGCCCTCCACTTT
TRBJ2-5,many,TRBV25-1,NA,CASSVEETQYF,TGTGCCAGCAGTGTAGAAGAGACCCAGTACTTC
TRBJ1-4,NA,TRBV6-1,NA,CASRFATNEKLFF,TGTGCCAGCCGTTTTGCAACTAATGAAAAACTGTTTTTT
TRBJ2-5,few,TRBV5-6,NA,CASSLDLGYKYF,TGTGCCAGCAGCTTGGATCTCGGGTACAAGTACTTC
TRBJ1-2,few,TRBV7-9,NA,CASSQRDIANYGYTF,TGTGCCAGCAGCCAGAGGGACATAGCTAACTATGGCTACACCTTC
TRBJ1-2,NA,TRBV5-1,NA,CASSLEPTDYGYTF,TGCGCCAGCAGCCTGGAGCCGACAGACTATGGCTACACCTTC
TRBJ1-1,few,TRBV5-1,NA,CASSLGRVGATEAFF,TGCGCCAGCAGCTTGGGCAGGGTGGGGGCCACTGAAGCTTTCTTT
TRBJ2-7,few,TRBV18,NA,CASSMRIGPDEQYF,TGTGCCAGCTCAATGCGGATCGGTCCGGACGAGCAGTACTTC
TRBJ2-7,few,TRBV6-5,NA,CASRRDGYAGYEQYF,TGTGCCAGCAGGCGGGATGGGTATGCGGGCTACGAGCAGTACTTC
TRBJ1-2,few,TRBV15,NA,CATSRDTDGYTF,TGTGCCACCAGCAGAGATACGGATGGCTACACCTTC
TRBJ2-3,few,TRBV6-6,TRBD1,CASSRTGGDTQYF,TGTGCCAGCAGTCGGACAGGGGGGGATACGCAGTATTTT
TRBJ2-1,few,TRBV7-8,TRBD2,CASSTSSGGALF,TGTGCCAGCAGCACATCTAGCGGGGGGGCCCTCTTC
TRBJ2-7,NA,TRBV5-1,TRBD1,CASAGTAYEQYF,TGCGCCAGCGCCGGGACAGCCTACGAGCAGTACTTC
TRBJ1-2,few,TRBV29-1,NA,CSVGPPAGTPIHGYTF,TGCAGCGTTGGCCCGCCAGCCGGGACACCAATTCATGGCTACACCTTC
TRBJ1-4,NA,TRBV9,NA,CASSVAGGLSEKLFF,TGTGCCAGCAGCGTAGCCGGGGGGCTGAGCGAAAAACTGTTTTTT
TRBJ2-5,NA,TRBV2,NA,CASSVGQIQETQYF,TGTGCCAGCAGCGTCGGACAGATCCAAGAGACCCAGTACTTC
TRBJ2-5,many,TRBV30,TRBD2,CAWNSGGAGETQYF,TGTGCCTGGAACAGCGGGGGGGCAGGAGAGACCCAGTACTTC
TRBJ1-1,many,TRBV29-1,NA,CSVQGTNTEAFF,TGCAGCGTCCAGGGTACGAACACTGAAGCTTTCTTT
TRBJ2-2,NA,TRBV4-3,NA,CASSLQGHANTGELFF,TGCGCCAGCAGCCTACAGGGACACGCGAACACCGGGGAGCTGTTTTTT
TRBJ1-2,few,TRBV27,TRBD1,CASSSRGLVGGYTF,TGTGCCAGCAGTTCCAGGGGGCTTGTAGGGGGCTACACCTTC
TRBJ2-5,NA,TRBV10-2,NA,CASSYQETQYF,TGCGCCAGCAGTTATCAAGAGACCCAGTACTTC
TRBJ1-2,NA,TRBV19,TRBD1,CASSITGQTGHGYTF,TGTGCCAGTAGTATAACGGGACAGACTGGACATGGCTACACCTTC
TRBJ2-1,few,TRBV28,TRBD1,CASTTTGSYNEQFF,TGTGCCAGCACCACGACAGGGTCCTACAATGAGCAGTTCTTC
TRBJ2-3,many,TRBV7-2,NA,CASSLVGTSTDTQYF,TGTGCCAGCAGCTTAGTTGGGACTAGCACAGATACGCAGTATTTT
TRBJ2-7,NA,TRBV4-2,TRBD2,CASSQGSYASSGGRLNYEQYF,TGTGCCAGCAGCCAGGGATCATATGCATCTAGCGGGGGGCGACTGAATTACGAGCAGTACTTC
TRBJ2-3,few,TRBV5-1,NA,CASSSVTEDTQYF,TGCGCCAGCAGCTCCGTCACTGAAGATACGCAGTATTTT
TRBJ2-7,few,TRBV28,TRBD1,CASIPSETGAYEQYF,TGTGCCAGCATCCCGTCCGAGACAGGGGCCTACGAGCAGTACTTC
TRBJ2-5,few,TRBV2,TRBD1,CASSDGQGEVKTQYF,TGTGCCAGCAGTGACGGACAGGGAGAGGTGAAGACCCAGTACTTC
TRBJ2-1,many,TRBV4-2,TRBD1,CASRGQGAAEQFF,TGTGCCAGCAGAGGACAGGGGGCAGCTGAGCAGTTCTTC
TRBJ2-1,few,TRBV4-2,TRBD2,CASSQGRAGGPYNEQFF,TGTGCCAGCAGCCAAGGGCGAGCGGGGGGCCCATACAATGAGCAGTTCTTC
TRBJ1-1,many,TRBV30,NA,CAWMRQNTEAFF,TGTGCCTGGATGCGACAGAACACTGAAGCTTTCTTT
TRBJ1-2,few,TRBV30,NA,CAWARDRGYTF,TGTGCCTGGGCGAGAGACAGGGGCTACACCTTC
TRBJ2-3,NA,TRBV7-6,NA,CASSLVPRGGTDTQYF,TGTGCCAGCAGCTTAGTACCCAGGGGAGGCACAGATACGCAGTATTTT
TRBJ2-5,few,TRBV7-6,TRBD1,CASSWRTGRETQYF,TGTGCCAGCAGCTGGAGGACAGGGCGAGAGACCCAGTACTTC